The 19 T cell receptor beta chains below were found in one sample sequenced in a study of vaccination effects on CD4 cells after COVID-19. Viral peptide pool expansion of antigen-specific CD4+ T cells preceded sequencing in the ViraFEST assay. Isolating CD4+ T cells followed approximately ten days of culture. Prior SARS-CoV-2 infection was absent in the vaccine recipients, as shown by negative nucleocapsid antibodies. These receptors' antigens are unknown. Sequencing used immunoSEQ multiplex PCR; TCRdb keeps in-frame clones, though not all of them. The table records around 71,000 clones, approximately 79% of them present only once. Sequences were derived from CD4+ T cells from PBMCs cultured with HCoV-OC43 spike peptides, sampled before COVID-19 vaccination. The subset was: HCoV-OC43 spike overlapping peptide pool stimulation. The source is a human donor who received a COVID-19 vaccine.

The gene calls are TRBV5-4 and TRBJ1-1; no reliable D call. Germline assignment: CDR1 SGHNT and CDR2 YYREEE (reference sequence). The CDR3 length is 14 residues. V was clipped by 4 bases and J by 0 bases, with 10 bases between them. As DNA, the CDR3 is TGTGCCAGCAGCCCGGCAGGCATGAACACTGAAGCTTTCTTT. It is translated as CASSPAGMNTEAFF. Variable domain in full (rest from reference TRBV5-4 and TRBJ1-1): ETGVTQSPTHLIKTRGQQVTLRCSSQSGHNTVSWYQQALGQGPQFIFQYYREEENGRGNFPPRFSGLQFPNYSSELNVNALELDDSALYLCASSPAGMNTEAFFGQGTRLTVV.

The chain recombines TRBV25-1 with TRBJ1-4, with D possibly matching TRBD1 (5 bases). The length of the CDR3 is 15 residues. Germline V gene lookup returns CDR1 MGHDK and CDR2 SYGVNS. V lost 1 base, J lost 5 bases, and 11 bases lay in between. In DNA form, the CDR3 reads TGTGCCAGCAGTGAATGGGGGGACCTAAATGAAAAACTGTTTTTT. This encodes CASSEWGDLNEKLFF.

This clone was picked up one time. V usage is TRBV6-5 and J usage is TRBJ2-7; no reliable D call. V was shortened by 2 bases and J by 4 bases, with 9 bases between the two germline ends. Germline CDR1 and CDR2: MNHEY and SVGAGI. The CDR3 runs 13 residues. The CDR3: CASSYERNYEQYV. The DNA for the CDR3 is TGTGCCAGCAGTTACGAGAGGAATTACGAGCAGTACGTC.

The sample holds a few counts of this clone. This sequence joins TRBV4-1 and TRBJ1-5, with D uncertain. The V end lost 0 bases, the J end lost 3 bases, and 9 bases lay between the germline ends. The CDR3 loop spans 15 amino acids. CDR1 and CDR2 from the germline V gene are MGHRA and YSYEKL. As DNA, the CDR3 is TGCGCCAGCAGCCAAGACGATCGGCTCAATCAGCCCCAGCATTTT. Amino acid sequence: CASSQDDRLNQPQHF.

The CDR3 sequence: CASAREVQETQYF. The CDR3 DNA follows: TGCGCCAGCGCCCGGGAGGTCCAAGAGACCCAGTACTTC. The chain uses TRBV5-1 and TRBJ2-5; TRBD2 agrees at 7 bases. The CDR3 is 13 amino acids. Trimming cost V 7 bases and J 1 base; bases outside gene matches: 4. In germline, CDR1 is SGHRS, CDR2 YFSETQ.

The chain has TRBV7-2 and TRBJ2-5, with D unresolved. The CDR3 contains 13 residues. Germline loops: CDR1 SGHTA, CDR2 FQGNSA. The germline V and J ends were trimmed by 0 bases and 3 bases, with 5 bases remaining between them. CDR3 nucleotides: TGTGCCAGCAGCTTAGCCTTAGAAGAGACCCAGTACTTC. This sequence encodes CASSLALEETQYF.

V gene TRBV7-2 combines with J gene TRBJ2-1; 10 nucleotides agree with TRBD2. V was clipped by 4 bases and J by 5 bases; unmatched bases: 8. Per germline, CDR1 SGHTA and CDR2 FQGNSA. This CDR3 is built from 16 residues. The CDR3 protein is CASSYKRLAGNNEQFF. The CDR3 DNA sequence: TGTGCCAGCAGCTATAAACGACTAGCGGGTAACAATGAGCAGTTCTTC.

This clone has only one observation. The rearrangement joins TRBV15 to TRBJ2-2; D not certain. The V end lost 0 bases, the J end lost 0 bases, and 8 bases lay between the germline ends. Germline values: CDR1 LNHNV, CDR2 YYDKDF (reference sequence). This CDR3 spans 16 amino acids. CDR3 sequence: CATSRDWVANTGELFF. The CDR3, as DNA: TGTGCCACCAGCAGAGATTGGGTCGCGAACACCGGGGAGCTGTTTTTT.

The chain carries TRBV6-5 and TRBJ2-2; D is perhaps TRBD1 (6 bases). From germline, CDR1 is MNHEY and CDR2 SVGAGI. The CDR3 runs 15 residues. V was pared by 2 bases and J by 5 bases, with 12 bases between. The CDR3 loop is CASSYEGRGTGELFF. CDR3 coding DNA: TGTGCCAGCAGTTACGAGGGAAGGGGGACCGGGGAGCTGTTTTTT.

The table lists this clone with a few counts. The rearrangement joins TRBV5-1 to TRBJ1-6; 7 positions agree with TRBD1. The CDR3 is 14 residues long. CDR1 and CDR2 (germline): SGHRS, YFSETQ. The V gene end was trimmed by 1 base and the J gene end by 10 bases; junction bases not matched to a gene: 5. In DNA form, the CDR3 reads TGCGCCAGCAGCTTGACACAGGGGACCTCACCCCTCCACTTT. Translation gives CASSLTQGTSPLHF. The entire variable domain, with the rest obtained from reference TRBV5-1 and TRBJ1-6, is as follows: KAGVTQTPRYLIKTRGQQVTLSCSPISGHRSVSWYQQTPGQGLQFLFEYFSETQRNKGNFPGRFSGRQFSNSRSEMNVSTLELGDSALYLCASSLTQGTSPLHFGNGTRLTVT.

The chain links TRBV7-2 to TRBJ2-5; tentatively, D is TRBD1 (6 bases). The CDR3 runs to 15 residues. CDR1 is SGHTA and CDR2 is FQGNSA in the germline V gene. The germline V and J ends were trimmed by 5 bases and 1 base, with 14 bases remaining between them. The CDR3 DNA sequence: TGTGCCAGCAGCCTACAGTCAGGGGCCCAAGAGACCCAGTACTTC. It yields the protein CASSLQSGAQETQYF.

The CDR3 region is CAIKRNTGELFF. DNA for the CDR3: TGTGCCATCAAAAGAAACACCGGGGAGCTGTTTTTT. The rearrangement links TRBV10-3 to TRBJ2-2; D gene uncertain. This CDR3 has 12 residues. The V gene lost 7 bases and the J gene lost 2 bases, with 5 bases spanning the gap. Germline-derived CDR1 and CDR2 are ENHRY and SYGVKD.

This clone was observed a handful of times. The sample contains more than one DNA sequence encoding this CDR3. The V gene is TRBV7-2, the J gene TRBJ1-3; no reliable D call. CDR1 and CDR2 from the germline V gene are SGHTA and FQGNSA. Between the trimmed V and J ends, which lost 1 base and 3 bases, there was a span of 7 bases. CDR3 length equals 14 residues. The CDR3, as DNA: TGTGCCAGCAGCTTAGGGGGTAGTGGAAACACCATATATTTT. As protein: CASSLGGSGNTIYF.

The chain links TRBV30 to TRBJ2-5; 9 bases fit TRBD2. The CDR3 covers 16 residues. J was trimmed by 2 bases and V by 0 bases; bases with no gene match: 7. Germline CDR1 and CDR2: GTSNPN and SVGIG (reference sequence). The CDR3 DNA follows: TGTGCCTGGAGTGTAGGGGGTAGCGGGGGACAAGAGACCCAGTACTTC. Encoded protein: CAWSVGGSGGQETQYF.

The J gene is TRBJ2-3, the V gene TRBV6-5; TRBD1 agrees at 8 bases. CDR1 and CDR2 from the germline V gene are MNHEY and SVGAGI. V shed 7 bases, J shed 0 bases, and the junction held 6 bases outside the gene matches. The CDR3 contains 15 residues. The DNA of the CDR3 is TGTGCCAGCACCCCGGGACAGGTTAGCACAGATACGCAGTATTTT. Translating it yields CASTPGQVSTDTQYF.

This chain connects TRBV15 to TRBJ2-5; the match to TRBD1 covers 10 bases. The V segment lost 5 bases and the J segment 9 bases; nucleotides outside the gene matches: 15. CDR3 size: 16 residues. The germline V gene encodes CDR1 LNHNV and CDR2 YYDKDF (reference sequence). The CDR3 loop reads CATSARGQGNQAAQYF. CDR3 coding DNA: TGTGCCACCAGCGCCCGGGGACAGGGGAATCAGGCGGCCCAGTACTTC.

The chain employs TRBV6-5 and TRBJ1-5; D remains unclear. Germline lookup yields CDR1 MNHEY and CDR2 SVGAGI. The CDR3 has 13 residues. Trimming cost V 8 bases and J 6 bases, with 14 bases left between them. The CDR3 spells CASHEGTPQPQHF. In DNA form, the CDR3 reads TGTGCCAGCCATGAGGGTACCCCTCAGCCCCAGCATTTT.

This chain's CDR3 is CASSSTTSTDTQYF. The CDR3 DNA reads as TGCGCCAGCAGCTCGACCACTAGCACAGATACGCAGTATTTT. The V call is TRBV5-1, the J call TRBJ2-3; D unresolved. CDR3 length equals 14 residues. V lost 3 bases and J lost 0, with 8 bases in between. The germline gives CDR1 SGHRS, CDR2 YFSETQ.

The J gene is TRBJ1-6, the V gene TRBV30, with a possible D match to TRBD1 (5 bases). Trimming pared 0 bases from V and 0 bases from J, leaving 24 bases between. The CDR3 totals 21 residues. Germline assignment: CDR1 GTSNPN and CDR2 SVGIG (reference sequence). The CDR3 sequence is CAWSVLGRTQGASSYNSPLHF. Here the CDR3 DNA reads TGTGCCTGGAGTGTACTTGGGAGAACTCAGGGTGCCAGCTCCTATAATTCACCCCTCCACTTT.